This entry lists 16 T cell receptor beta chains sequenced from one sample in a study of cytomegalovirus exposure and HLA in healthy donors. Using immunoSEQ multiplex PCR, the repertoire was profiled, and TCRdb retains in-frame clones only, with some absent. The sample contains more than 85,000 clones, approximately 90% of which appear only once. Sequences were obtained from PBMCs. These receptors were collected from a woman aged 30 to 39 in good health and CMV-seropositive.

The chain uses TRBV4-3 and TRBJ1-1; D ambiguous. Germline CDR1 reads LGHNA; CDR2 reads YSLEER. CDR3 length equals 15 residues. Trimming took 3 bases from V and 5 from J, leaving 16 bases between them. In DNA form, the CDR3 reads TGCGCCAGCAGCCAGACGTGGTTAGCGGAAACTGAAGCTTTCTTT. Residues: CASSQTWLAETEAFF.

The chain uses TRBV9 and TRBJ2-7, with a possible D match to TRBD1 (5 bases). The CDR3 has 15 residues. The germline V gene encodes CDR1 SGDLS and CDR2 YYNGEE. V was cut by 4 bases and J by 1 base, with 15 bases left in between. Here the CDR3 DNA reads TGTGCCAGCAGCCGTGGACATCATCCTTCCTACGAGCAGTACTTC. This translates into CASSRGHHPSYEQYF.

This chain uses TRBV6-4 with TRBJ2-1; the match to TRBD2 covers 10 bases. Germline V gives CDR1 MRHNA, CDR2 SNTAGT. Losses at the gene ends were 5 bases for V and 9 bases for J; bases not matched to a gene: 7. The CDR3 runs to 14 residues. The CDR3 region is CASSKREGLGEQFF. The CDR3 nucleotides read TGTGCCAGCAGTAAGCGGGAGGGCCTCGGTGAGCAGTTCTTC.

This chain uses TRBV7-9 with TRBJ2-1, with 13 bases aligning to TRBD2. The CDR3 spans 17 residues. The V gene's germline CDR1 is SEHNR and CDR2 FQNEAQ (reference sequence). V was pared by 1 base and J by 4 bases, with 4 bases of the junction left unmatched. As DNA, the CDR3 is TGTGCCAGCAGCTTAGGGGGACTAGCGGGACTATACAATGAGCAGTTCTTC. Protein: CASSLGGLAGLYNEQFF.

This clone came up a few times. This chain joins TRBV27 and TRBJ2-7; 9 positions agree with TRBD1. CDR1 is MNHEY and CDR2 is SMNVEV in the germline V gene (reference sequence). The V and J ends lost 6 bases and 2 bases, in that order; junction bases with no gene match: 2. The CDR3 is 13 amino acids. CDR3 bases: TGTGCCAGCAGGCGGACAGGGGCCTACGAGCAGTACTTC. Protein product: CASRRTGAYEQYF.

CDR3 region: CASSSHSGNTIYF. CDR3 nucleotides: TGCGCCAGCAGCTCACACTCTGGAAACACCATATATTTT. V and J are TRBV5-1 and TRBJ1-3; D gene ambiguous. The CDR3 totals 13 residues. Trimming cost V 3 bases and J 0 bases, with 4 bases left between them. The germline V gene has CDR1 SGHRS and CDR2 YFSETQ.

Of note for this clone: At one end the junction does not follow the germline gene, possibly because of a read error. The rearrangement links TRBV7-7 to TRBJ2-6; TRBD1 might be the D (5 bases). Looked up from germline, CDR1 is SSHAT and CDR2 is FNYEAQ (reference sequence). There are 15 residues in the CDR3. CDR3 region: CASSQGVGGANVLTF. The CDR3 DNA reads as TGTGCTAGCAGCCAAGGGGTTGGTGGGGCCAACGTCCTGACTTTC.

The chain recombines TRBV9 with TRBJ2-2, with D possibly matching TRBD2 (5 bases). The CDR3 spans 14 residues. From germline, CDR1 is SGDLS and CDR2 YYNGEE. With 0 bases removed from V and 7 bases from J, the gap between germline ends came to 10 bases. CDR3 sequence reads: CASSVVGVHGELFF. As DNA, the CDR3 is TGTGCCAGCAGCGTAGTCGGGGTCCACGGGGAGCTGTTTTTT.

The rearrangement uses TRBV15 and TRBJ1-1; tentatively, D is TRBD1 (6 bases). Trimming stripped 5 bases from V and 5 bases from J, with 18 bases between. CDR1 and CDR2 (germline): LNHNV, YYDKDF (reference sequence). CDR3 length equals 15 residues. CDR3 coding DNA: TGTGCCACCAGCGGTACACAGGGTCTGTGGACTGAAGCTTTCTTT. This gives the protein CATSGTQGLWTEAFF. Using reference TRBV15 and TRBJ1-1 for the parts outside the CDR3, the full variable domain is DAMVIQNPRYQVTQFGKPVTLSCSQTLNHNVMYWYQQKSSQAPKLLFHYYDKDFNNEADTPDNFQSRRPNTSFCFLDIRSPGLGDTAMYLCATSGTQGLWTEAFFGQGTRLTVV.

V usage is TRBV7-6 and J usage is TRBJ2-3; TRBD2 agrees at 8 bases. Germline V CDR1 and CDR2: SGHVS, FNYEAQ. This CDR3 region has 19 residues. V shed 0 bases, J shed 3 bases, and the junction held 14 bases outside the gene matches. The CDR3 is CASSLALGSGGTGTDTQYF. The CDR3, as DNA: TGTGCCAGCAGCTTAGCGCTCGGGAGCGGGGGAACGGGAACAGATACGCAGTATTTT.

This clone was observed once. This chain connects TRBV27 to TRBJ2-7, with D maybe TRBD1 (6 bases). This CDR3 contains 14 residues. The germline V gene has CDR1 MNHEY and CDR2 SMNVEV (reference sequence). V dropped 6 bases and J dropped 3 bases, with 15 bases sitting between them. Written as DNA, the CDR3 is TGTGCCAGCAGCCCCGCCAGGGGCCGCTACGAGCAGTACTTC. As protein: CASSPARGRYEQYF.

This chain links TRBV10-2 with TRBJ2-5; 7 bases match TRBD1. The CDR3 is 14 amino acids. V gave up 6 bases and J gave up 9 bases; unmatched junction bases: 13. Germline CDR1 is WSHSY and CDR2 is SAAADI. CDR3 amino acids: CASRGTVNEVPQYF. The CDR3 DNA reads TGCGCCAGCAGGGGGACAGTAAATGAGGTTCCCCAGTACTTC.

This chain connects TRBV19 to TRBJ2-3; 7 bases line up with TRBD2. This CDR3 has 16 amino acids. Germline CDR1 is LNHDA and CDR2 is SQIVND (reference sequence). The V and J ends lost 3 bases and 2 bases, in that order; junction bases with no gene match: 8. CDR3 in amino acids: CASSIPAGVHTDTQYF. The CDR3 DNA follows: TGTGCCAGTAGTATCCCGGCGGGAGTCCACACAGATACGCAGTATTTT.

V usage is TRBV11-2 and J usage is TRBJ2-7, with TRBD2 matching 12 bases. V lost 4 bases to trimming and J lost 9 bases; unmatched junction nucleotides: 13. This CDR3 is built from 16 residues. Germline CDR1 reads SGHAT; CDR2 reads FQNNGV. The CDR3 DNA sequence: TGTGCCAGCAGCTCCTCTAGCGGGAGGGATAGGGGTAGGCAGTACTTC. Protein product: CASSSSSGRDRGRQYF.

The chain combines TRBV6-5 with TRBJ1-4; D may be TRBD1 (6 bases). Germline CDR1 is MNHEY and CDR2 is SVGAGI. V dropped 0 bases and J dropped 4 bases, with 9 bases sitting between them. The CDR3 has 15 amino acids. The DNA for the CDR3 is TGTGCCAGCAGTTACTCTAGGACAGTTAATGAAAAACTGTTTTTT. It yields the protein CASSYSRTVNEKLFF.

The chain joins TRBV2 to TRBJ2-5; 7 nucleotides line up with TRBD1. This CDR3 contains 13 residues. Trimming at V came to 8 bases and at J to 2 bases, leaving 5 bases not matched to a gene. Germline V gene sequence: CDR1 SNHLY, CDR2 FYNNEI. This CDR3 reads CASVGDRQETQYF. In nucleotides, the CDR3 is TGTGCCAGCGTAGGGGACAGACAAGAGACCCAGTACTTC.